This T cell receptor (beta chain) was captured in a study of T-cell reconstitution after alpha-beta-depleted transplantation in children. Study-wide results and limits: By one year post-transplant, T-cell counts and diversity largely arose from T cells that were newly produced.

This clonotype has only a few counts. Antigen specificity is unknown. Construction of the TCRbeta library involved unique molecular identifiers. One entry per CDR3 protein results from TCRdb running MiXCR on the PCR reads. The sample includes fewer than 550,000 distinct CDR3 sequences, about 16% of them seen just once. The CDR3 totals 13 residues. Germline CDR1 and CDR2: ENHRY and SYGVKD. Deletions cut 4 bases from V and 8 bases from J, with 11 bases between. The clonotype was recovered from a boy less than two years old who had a stem cell transplant for Wiskott-Aldrich syndrome, so the T cells may come from the graft donor. The source was PBMCs, mostly from graft donor cells, collected 360 days after TCRalphabeta/CD19-depleted stem cell transplant. The V and J genes are TRBV10-3 and TRBJ1-4; D remains unclear. CDR3 sequence reads: CAISAGMREKLFF. The CDR3 DNA sequence: TGTGCCATCAGTGCTGGGATGCGCGAAAAACTGTTTTTT.